This T cell receptor (beta chain) was captured by sequencing in a study of PD-1 blockade in classical Hodgkin lymphoma. Each of the patients experienced relapse following autologous stem cell transplantation, and their brentuximab vedotin exposure differed. Profiled with immunoSEQ multiplex PCR; TCRdb holds only in-frame clones, not every one. The sample includes 40,000 to 50,000 clones, around 80% seen only once; the top ten take 10% to 15%. This clone came up once. The sample consisted of peripheral blood mononuclear cells (PBMCs), taken at baseline. This TCR came from a human donor with classical Hodgkin lymphoma.

The CDR3 region is CASSQRLAGVSGANVLTF. CDR3 DNA sequence: TGCGCCAGCAGCCAAAGACTAGCGGGAGTCTCTGGGGCCAACGTCCTGACTTTC. This chain links TRBV4-1 with TRBJ2-6, with TRBD2 identical over 12 bases. CDR3 length: 18 amino acids. In germline, CDR1 is MGHRA, CDR2 YSYEKL. Trimming cost V 2 bases and J 0 bases; bases outside gene matches: 2.